Shown below are 27 T cell receptor beta chains from a single sample sequenced in a study of shared clonotypes between healthy human individuals. Using immunoSEQ multiplex PCR, the repertoire was profiled, and TCRdb retains in-frame clones only, with some absent. The sample lists some 500,000 clones, more than 95% seen once, with about 0.067% in the top ten. Sequencing input: naive CD4+ T cells sorted from blood. Subset here: CD45RA+ positively selected. These receptors were collected from a woman in her twenties or thirties in good health.

This rearrangement joins TRBV5-1 to TRBJ1-2; D not certain. Germline CDR1 reads SGHRS; CDR2 reads YFSETQ. V dropped 5 bases and J dropped 4 bases, with 15 bases sitting between them. The length of the CDR3 is 14 residues. CDR3: CASRVAEELYGYTF. The CDR3 DNA sequence: TGCGCCAGCAGGGTCGCAGAGGAGCTCTATGGCTACACCTTC. Looking up the rest from reference TRBV5-1 and TRBJ1-2 gives the full variable domain: KAGVTQTPRYLIKTRGQQVTLSCSPISGHRSVSWYQQTPGQGLQFLFEYFSETQRNKGNFPGRFSGRQFSNSRSEMNVSTLELGDSALYLCASRVAEELYGYTFGSGTRLTVV.

The rearrangement links TRBV7-6 to TRBJ1-4, with 9 bases fitting TRBD1. From germline, CDR1 is SGHVS and CDR2 FNYEAQ. The ends lost 4 bases at V and 5 bases at J; junction bases unmatched: 5. The CDR3 contains 15 residues. Written as DNA, the CDR3 is TGTGCCAGCAGCTCACGACAGGGGGGAAATGAAAAACTGTTTTTT. Its translation: CASSSRQGGNEKLFF.

The J gene is TRBJ2-7, the V gene TRBV28; D gene uncertain. Germline assignment: CDR1 MDHEN and CDR2 SYDVKM. Trimming removed 6 bases at V and 2 bases at J, with 14 bases between. This CDR3 comprises 14 residues. The CDR3 DNA sequence: TGTGCCAGCAGGCTGCCGACGGAAACCTACGAGCAGTACTTC. Translation gives CASRLPTETYEQYF. The complete variable domain, with remaining parts taken from reference TRBV28 and TRBJ2-7, reads DVKVTQSSRYLVKRTGEKVFLECVQDMDHENMFWYRQDPGLGLRLIYFSYDVKMKEKGDIPEGYSVSREKKERFSLILESASTNQTSMYLCASRLPTETYEQYFGPGTRLTVT.

V gene TRBV7-8 combines with J gene TRBJ2-5; the match to TRBD2 covers 9 bases. CDR3 length equals 15 residues. CDR1 is SGHVS, CDR2 FQNEAQ, per germline. The trim removed 5 bases at V and 10 bases at J, leaving 14 bases unmatched. The CDR3 DNA reads as TGTGCCAGCAGCAAAAGGGTTGCGGGAGGGGGCGGCCAGTACTTC. Translated, it gives CASSKRVAGGGGQYF.

The rearrangement joins TRBV27 to TRBJ2-7; TRBD2 matches 7 bases. The V and J ends lost 3 bases and 7 bases, in that order; junction bases with no gene match: 21. The CDR3 covers 18 residues. The V gene's germline CDR1 is MNHEY and CDR2 SMNVEV (reference sequence). CDR3 loop: CASSLGPSVAGPPGEQYF. The DNA for the CDR3 is TGTGCCAGCAGTTTGGGTCCCTCCGTAGCGGGCCCGCCTGGGGAGCAGTACTTC.

V usage is TRBV7-9 and J usage is TRBJ1-2; TRBD1 matches 8 bases. The CDR3 has 15 amino acids. After removal of 2 bases from V and 2 bases from J, the junction contained 4 bases not matched to a gene. The V gene's germline CDR1 is SEHNR and CDR2 FQNEAQ (reference sequence). For the CDR3, the DNA is TGTGCCAGCAGCTTAAACGACAGGGGAAACTATGGCTACACCTTC. Translated, it gives CASSLNDRGNYGYTF.

This clone was picked up one time. The chain joins TRBV6-5 to TRBJ2-1; 9 bases agree with TRBD1. Looked up from germline, CDR1 is MNHEY and CDR2 is SVGAGI. The V and J ends lost 5 bases and 7 bases, in that order; junction bases with no gene match: 9. CDR3 size: 15 residues. Written as DNA, the CDR3 is TGTGCCAGCAGTCGCGGGGACAGGGTAAGGAATGAGCAGTTCTTC. Protein sequence: CASSRGDRVRNEQFF.

This clone came up once. V and J are TRBV5-5 and TRBJ2-7; 12 bases match TRBD2. The V segment lost 1 base and the J segment 4 bases; nucleotides outside the gene matches: 3. The CDR3 loop spans 15 amino acids. Germline loops: CDR1 SGHKS, CDR2 YYEKEE (reference sequence). The CDR3 region has the DNA TGTGCCAGCAGCTTGAGCACTAGCGGGAGGTACGAGCAGTACTTC. It codes for CASSLSTSGRYEQYF.

The rearrangement links TRBV10-3 to TRBJ2-1; no definite D call. V shed 8 bases and J shed 9 bases, with 17 bases lying between them. This CDR3 has 13 amino acids. Per the germline V gene, CDR1 is ENHRY and CDR2 is SYGVKD. DNA for the CDR3: TGTGCCATCTTGGCTTCACCCTTAAGTGAGCAGTTCTTC. Its protein is CAILASPLSEQFF.

The chain employs TRBV18 and TRBJ2-7, with TRBD1 identical over 7 bases. This CDR3 is built from 15 residues. With V trimmed by 1 base and J by 7 bases, 10 bases remained unmatched. Germline values: CDR1 KGHSH, CDR2 LQKENI. CDR3 nucleotides: TGTGCCAGCTCACCACGGGACAGCCTCGAAACAGAGCAGTACTTC. Protein: CASSPRDSLETEQYF.

The chain is built from TRBV19 and TRBJ1-5, with D tentatively TRBD1 (5 bases). With 0 bases removed from V and 0 bases from J, the gap between germline ends came to 18 bases. From germline, CDR1 is LNHDA and CDR2 SQIVND (reference sequence). The length of the CDR3 is 19 residues. CDR3 region: CASSIEGDHGLYSNQPQHF. The CDR3 nucleotides are TGTGCCAGTAGTATAGAGGGGGACCACGGCTTGTATAGCAATCAGCCCCAGCATTTT.

V is TRBV5-1 and J is TRBJ2-7; D possibly uses TRBD1 or TRBD2 (5 bases each). V was pared by 0 bases and J by 5 bases, with 9 bases between. This CDR3 has 13 amino acids. CDR1 SGHRS and CDR2 YFSETQ come from the germline V gene. The chain's CDR3 is CASSLGDHHEQYF. The CDR3 region has the DNA TGCGCCAGCAGCTTGGGGGACCACCACGAGCAGTACTTC.

J is TRBJ1-2 and V is TRBV28; a possible D gene is TRBD1 (5 bases). In germline, CDR1 is MDHEN, CDR2 SYDVKM. The CDR3 covers 13 residues. Trimming pared 4 bases from V and 3 bases from J, leaving 9 bases between. This CDR3 reads CASSSGGDYGYTF. In nucleotides, the CDR3 is TGTGCCAGCAGTTCGGGGGGAGACTATGGCTACACCTTC.

The chain is built from TRBV11-2 and TRBJ2-7; a possible D gene is TRBD1 (6 bases). This CDR3 has 17 residues. Germline-derived CDR1 and CDR2 are SGHAT and FQNNGV. The V end was cut by 0 bases, the J end by 2 bases, with 17 bases between. CDR3 region: CASSLDLVAGATYEQYF. For the CDR3, the DNA is TGTGCCAGCAGCTTAGATCTGGTAGCAGGGGCAACCTACGAGCAGTACTTC.

The chain couples TRBV5-1 to TRBJ2-7; TRBD1 agrees at 10 bases. With V trimmed by 4 bases and J by 5 bases, 6 bases remained unmatched. Germline CDR1 reads SGHRS; CDR2 reads YFSETQ. This CDR3 contains 14 residues. CDR3 protein: CASSAGQGFDEQYF. Written as DNA, the CDR3 is TGCGCCAGCAGCGCGGGACAGGGGTTCGACGAGCAGTACTTC.

On this clone: Other DNA sequences from this sample encode an identical CDR3 as well. V and J are TRBV6-5 and TRBJ1-1; the D gene is possibly TRBD1 (6 bases). Trimming removed 5 bases from V and 6 bases from J, with 7 bases in between. CDR1 MNHEY and CDR2 SVGAGI come from the germline V gene. This CDR3 is built from 11 residues. The CDR3 spells CASSQGSEAFF. The CDR3 DNA follows: TGTGCCAGCAGTCAGGGGTCTGAAGCTTTCTTT.

The genes are TRBV7-2 and TRBJ1-4, with a possible D match to TRBD1 (6 bases). V was shortened by 4 bases and J by 0 bases, with 9 bases between the two germline ends. This CDR3 region has 15 residues. The germline CDR1 and CDR2 sequences are SGHTA and FQGNSA. The CDR3 DNA reads as TGTGCCAGCAGCTCCAGGACAGCAACTAATGAAAAACTGTTTTTT. It translates to CASSSRTATNEKLFF. The full variable domain, its missing parts supplied by reference TRBV7-2 and TRBJ1-4, is GAGVSQSPSNKVTEKGKDVELRCDPISGHTALYWYRQSLGQGLEFLIYFQGNSAPDKSGLPSDRFSAERTGGSVSTLTIQRTQQEDSAVYLCASSSRTATNEKLFFGSGTQLSVL.

The rearrangement links TRBV28 to TRBJ2-7; tentative D call: TRBD1 (6 bases). Trimming stripped 1 base from V and 3 bases from J, with 13 bases between. In germline, CDR1 is MDHEN, CDR2 SYDVKM. This CDR3 comprises 15 residues. In DNA form, the CDR3 reads TGTGCCAGCAGTTTATTATCCGGGACAAACTACGAGCAGTACTTC. The encoded protein is CASSLLSGTNYEQYF.

This rearrangement joins TRBV18 to TRBJ1-1; D unclear. CDR3 length: 14 amino acids. Trimming pared 3 bases from V and 3 bases from J, leaving 11 bases between. Germline values: CDR1 KGHSH, CDR2 LQKENI. Here the CDR3 reads CASSPAGKDTEAFF. The CDR3 DNA is TGTGCCAGCTCACCGGCGGGTAAGGACACTGAAGCTTTCTTT.

The chain has TRBV19 and TRBJ2-5; D not resolved. The germline V and J ends were trimmed by 5 bases and 4 bases, with 11 bases remaining between them. CDR1 is LNHDA and CDR2 is SQIVND in the germline V gene (reference sequence). The CDR3 contains 13 residues. The CDR3 bases are TGTGCCAGTAGTCCAAGGTGGGGAGAGACCCAGTACTTC. Encoded protein: CASSPRWGETQYF.

V is TRBV7-6 and J is TRBJ1-3; TRBD1 is a possible D gene (6 bases). This CDR3 has 18 amino acids. V was clipped by 5 bases and J by 0 bases, with 20 bases between them. From germline, CDR1 is SGHVS and CDR2 FNYEAQ. The CDR3 sequence is CASSASYLRGGSGNTIYF. Here the CDR3 DNA reads TGTGCCAGCAGCGCTAGCTACCTCAGGGGCGGCTCTGGAAACACCATATATTTT.

This clone has only one observation. The gene calls are TRBV7-9 and TRBJ1-4; possibly TRBD1 for D (6 bases). CDR1 is SEHNR and CDR2 is FQNEAQ in the germline V gene (reference sequence). This CDR3 region has 14 residues. Trimming took off 7 bases at V and 7 bases at J, with 16 bases between the two ends. CDR3 nucleotide sequence: TGTGCCAGCACCTTCTCGGGGGCTTTTGAAAAACTGTTTTTT. This sequence encodes CASTFSGAFEKLFF.

The chain is built from TRBV2 and TRBJ2-1; 13 positions match TRBD2. V shed 6 bases and J 6 bases; nucleotides not matched to a gene: 5. This CDR3 comprises 15 residues. Germline CDR1 and CDR2: SNHLY and FYNNEI. Here the CDR3 reads CASRGRLAGGNEQFF. CDR3 bases: TGTGCCAGCAGGGGAAGACTAGCGGGAGGCAATGAGCAGTTCTTC.

The chain has TRBV6-1 and TRBJ1-3, with unresolved D. The CDR3 consists of 13 residues. CDR1 is MNHNS and CDR2 is SASEGT in the germline V gene. The V and J ends lost 6 bases and 1 base respectively, with 7 bases between them. The CDR3 here is CASRLASGNTIYF. The CDR3 region has the DNA TGTGCCAGCAGATTGGCATCTGGAAACACCATATATTTT.

This clone was observed a single time. The chain links TRBV27 to TRBJ2-7; either TRBD1 or TRBD2 may supply D (5 bases each). The V gene's germline CDR1 is MNHEY and CDR2 SMNVEV (reference sequence). V was cut by 2 bases and J by 9 bases, with 14 bases left in between. CDR3 length equals 13 residues. DNA for the CDR3: TGTGCCAGCAGTTTAGAGCGAGGGGTCAGGCAGTACTTC. Translating gives CASSLERGVRQYF.

The CDR3 is CASSLASGRWTYEQYF. The CDR3 DNA is TGTGCCAGCAGCTTAGCAAGCGGGAGATGGACCTACGAGCAGTACTTC. The V call is TRBV7-2, the J call TRBJ2-7; 8 positions agree with TRBD2. This CDR3 spans 16 amino acids. J was trimmed by 2 bases and V by 0 bases; bases with no gene match: 6. Germline assignment: CDR1 SGHTA and CDR2 FQGNSA.

This rearrangement joins TRBV25-1 to TRBJ2-2; no definite D call. The CDR3 is 17 residues long. CDR1 is MGHDK, CDR2 SYGVNS, per germline. Trimming left V 2 bases short and J 2 bases short, with 15 bases between. CDR3 bases: TGTGCCAGCAGTGAAATAGGCGCGACTCATAACACCGGGGAGCTGTTTTTT. Translated, it gives CASSEIGATHNTGELFF.